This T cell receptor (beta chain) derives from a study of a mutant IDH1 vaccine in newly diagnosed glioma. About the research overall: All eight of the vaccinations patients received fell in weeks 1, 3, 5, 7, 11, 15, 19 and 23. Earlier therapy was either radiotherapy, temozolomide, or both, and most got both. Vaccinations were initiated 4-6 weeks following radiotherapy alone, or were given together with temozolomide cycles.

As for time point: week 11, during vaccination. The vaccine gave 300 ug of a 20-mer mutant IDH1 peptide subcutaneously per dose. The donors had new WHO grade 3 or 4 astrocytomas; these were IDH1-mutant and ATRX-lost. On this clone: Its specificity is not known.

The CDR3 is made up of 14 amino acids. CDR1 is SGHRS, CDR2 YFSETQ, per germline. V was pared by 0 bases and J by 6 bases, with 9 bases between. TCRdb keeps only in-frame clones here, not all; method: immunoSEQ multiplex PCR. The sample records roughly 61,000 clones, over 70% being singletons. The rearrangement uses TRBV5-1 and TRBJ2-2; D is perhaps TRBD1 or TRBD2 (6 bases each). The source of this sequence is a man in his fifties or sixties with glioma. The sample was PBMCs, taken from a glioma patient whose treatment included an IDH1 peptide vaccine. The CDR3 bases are TGCGCCAGCAGCTTGGACAGGGACTCCGGGGAGCTGTTTTTT. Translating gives CASSLDRDSGELFF.